This T cell receptor beta chain was sequenced in a study of blood T cell repertoires in COVID-19. Study-level background: Samples taken during acute and convalescent COVID-19 were collected in the United States, Italy and Spain. Nucleic acid was either cDNA or gDNA, and it came from T cells, B-cell-depleted T cells, or PBMCs.

This clone was recorded a few times. The table came from immunoSEQ multiplex PCR; TCRdb's copy has only in-frame clones and leaves some out. The table lists 360,000 or so clones, roughly 80% of them singletons, with 5% to 6% in the top ten. CDR1 is SGDLS and CDR2 is YYNGEE in the germline V gene. This CDR3 has 17 residues. The V end lost 0 bases, the J end lost 0 bases, and 13 bases lay between the germline ends. The origin of this receptor is a woman between 45 and 60 years old who had recovered from COVID-19. The chain employs TRBV9 and TRBJ1-3, with D possibly TRBD1 on 6 matching bases. Material: PBMCs or T cells enriched from blood (not recorded which). The CDR3 here is CASSVELDRFSGNTIYF. The DNA for the CDR3 is TGTGCCAGCAGCGTAGAACTGGACAGATTCTCTGGAAACACCATATATTTT.